Listed below are T cell receptor beta chains from one sample, sequenced in a study of blood T cell repertoires in COVID-19. Repertoires were generated with immunoSEQ multiplex PCR, while TCRdb's copy carries only in-frame clones and drops some. The data hold approximately 68,000 clones, with roughly nine tenths observed a single time. Specimen: peripheral blood. Receptors were obtained from a man aged 50 to 60 with active COVID-19. CDR3s include the opening cysteine and the closing phenylalanine or tryptophan. The order of the fields is CDR3 length, V gene, J gene, clone size, D gene, CDR3 protein, CDR3 DNA. The D gene is left open where the match is weak. The size field is filled for only some rows; it gives once, few, many or a size class.

len: 16; v_gene: TRBV14; j_gene: TRBJ2-5; abundance: -; d_gene: TRBD2; CDR3aa: CASSHLAGGLHETQYF; CDR3nt: TGTGCCAGCAGCCACCTAGCGGGGGGCCTCCACGAGACCCAGTACTTC
len: 18; v_gene: TRBV6-2/TRBV6-3; j_gene: TRBJ2-7; abundance: few; d_gene: TRBD2; CDR3aa: CASSYSASSGRWSYEQYF; CDR3nt: TGTGCCAGCAGTTACTCGGCGTCTAGCGGGAGATGGAGCTACGAGCAGTACTTC
len: 19; v_gene: TRBV4-1; j_gene: TRBJ2-3; abundance: -; d_gene: TRBD2; CDR3aa: CASSHPGTSAFHSTDTQYF; CDR3nt: TGCGCCAGCAGCCATCCCGGGACTAGCGCCTTCCATAGCACAGATACGCAGTATTTT
len: 17; v_gene: TRBV19; j_gene: TRBJ1-3; abundance: -; d_gene: -; CDR3aa: CASSISTGKKSGNTIYF; CDR3nt: TGTGCCAGTAGTATTTCCACAGGGAAGAAGTCAGGAAACACCATATATTTT
len: 17; v_gene: TRBV4-1; j_gene: TRBJ1-4; abundance: -; d_gene: -; CDR3aa: CASSQAEGKLTNEKLFF; CDR3nt: TGCGCCAGCAGCCAAGCAGAGGGTAAGTTAACTAATGAAAAACTGTTTTTT
len: 15; v_gene: TRBV30; j_gene: TRBJ1-1; abundance: -; d_gene: -; CDR3aa: CACRGARGLYTEAFF; CDR3nt: TGTGCCTGCCGGGGTGCCCGAGGGCTTTACACTGAAGCTTTCTTT
len: 14; v_gene: TRBV15; j_gene: TRBJ2-1; abundance: -; d_gene: -; CDR3aa: CATSREPEITEQFF; CDR3nt: TGTGCCACCAGCAGAGAGCCAGAAATCACTGAGCAGTTCTTC
len: 18; v_gene: TRBV21-1; j_gene: TRBJ2-7; abundance: -; d_gene: -; CDR3aa: CASSKDGVIRGYPYEQYF; CDR3nt: TGTGCCAGCAGCAAAGATGGGGTAATTCGGGGGTACCCCTACGAGCAGTACTTC
len: 14; v_gene: TRBV7-2; j_gene: TRBJ2-5; abundance: -; d_gene: TRBD1; CDR3aa: CASSPRTGWETQYF; CDR3nt: TGTGCCAGCAGCCCGAGGACAGGATGGGAGACCCAGTACTTC
len: 11; v_gene: TRBV2; j_gene: TRBJ2-7; abundance: -; d_gene: -; CDR3aa: CASYRSYEQYF; CDR3nt: TGTGCCAGCTACAGGAGCTACGAGCAGTACTTC
len: 13; v_gene: TRBV12-3/TRBV12-4; j_gene: TRBJ1-2; abundance: -; d_gene: TRBD1; CDR3aa: CASSLTGGIGYTF; CDR3nt: TGTGCCAGCAGCCTGACAGGGGGCATTGGCTACACCTTC
len: 17; v_gene: TRBV19; j_gene: TRBJ2-6; abundance: -; d_gene: -; CDR3aa: CASSSPFTETGANVLTF; CDR3nt: TGTGCCAGTAGTTCCCCTTTTACAGAGACTGGGGCCAACGTCCTGACTTTC
len: 14; v_gene: TRBV7-8; j_gene: TRBJ2-7; abundance: few; d_gene: -; CDR3aa: CASTNAGTAYEQYF; CDR3nt: TGTGCCAGCACTAACGCTGGGACTGCCTACGAGCAGTACTTC
len: 17; v_gene: TRBV7-7; j_gene: TRBJ2-3; abundance: once; d_gene: TRBD1; CDR3aa: CASSNAGTGDGTDTQYF; CDR3nt: TGTGCCAGCAGCAACGCCGGGACAGGGGATGGGACAGATACGCAGTATTTT
len: 12; v_gene: TRBV2; j_gene: TRBJ2-5; abundance: -; d_gene: TRBD1; CDR3aa: CASQQDRGAQYF; CDR3nt: TGTGCCAGCCAACAAGACAGGGGGGCCCAGTACTTC
len: 15; v_gene: TRBV5-5; j_gene: TRBJ2-7; abundance: -; d_gene: TRBD2; CDR3aa: CASSSGLAGVYEQYF; CDR3nt: TGTGCCAGCAGCTCGGGACTAGCGGGAGTGTACGAGCAGTACTTC
len: 14; v_gene: TRBV6-5; j_gene: TRBJ2-5; abundance: -; d_gene: -; CDR3aa: CASSYSAGEETQYF; CDR3nt: TGTGCCAGCAGTTACTCGGCAGGGGAAGAGACCCAGTACTTC
len: 15; v_gene: TRBV10-3; j_gene: TRBJ2-2; abundance: -; d_gene: TRBD1; CDR3aa: CAIRDRDKATGELFF; CDR3nt: TGTGCCATCAGAGACAGGGATAAGGCGACCGGGGAGCTGTTTTTT
len: 18; v_gene: TRBV7-2; j_gene: TRBJ2-6; abundance: few; d_gene: -; CDR3aa: CASSGRGTGISGANVLTF; CDR3nt: TGTGCCAGCAGCGGCCGCGGGACTGGAATCTCTGGGGCCAACGTCCTGACTTTC
len: 14; v_gene: TRBV6-2/TRBV6-3; j_gene: TRBJ1-1; abundance: -; d_gene: -; CDR3aa: CASSYRIADTEAFF; CDR3nt: TGTGCCAGCAGTTACAGGATCGCGGACACTGAAGCTTTCTTT
len: 15; v_gene: TRBV2; j_gene: TRBJ2-1; abundance: -; d_gene: -; CDR3aa: CASTSRREPYNEQFF; CDR3nt: TGTGCCAGCACCTCCCGGCGGGAACCCTACAATGAGCAGTTCTTC
len: 15; v_gene: TRBV5-1; j_gene: TRBJ2-1; abundance: -; d_gene: TRBD2; CDR3aa: CASSLTSGVGNEQFF; CDR3nt: TGCGCCAGCAGCTTGACTAGCGGGGTCGGAAATGAGCAGTTCTTC
len: 14; v_gene: TRBV19; j_gene: TRBJ2-7; abundance: -; d_gene: TRBD2; CDR3aa: CASSGLAGGHEQYF; CDR3nt: TGTGCCAGTAGTGGTTTAGCGGGAGGCCACGAGCAGTACTTC
len: 15; v_gene: TRBV2; j_gene: TRBJ2-6; abundance: -; d_gene: -; CDR3aa: CASSEGGAGANVLTF; CDR3nt: TGTGCCAGCAGTGAAGGGGGGGCTGGGGCCAACGTCCTGACTTTC
len: 16; v_gene: TRBV2; j_gene: TRBJ1-5; abundance: -; d_gene: -; CDR3aa: CASKMTTGSSNQPQHF; CDR3nt: TGTGCCAGCAAGATGACGACAGGCTCTAGCAATCAGCCCCAGCATTTT
len: 11; v_gene: TRBV5-5; j_gene: TRBJ2-7; abundance: few; d_gene: -; CDR3aa: CASSFLYEQYF; CDR3nt: TGTGCCAGCAGCTTTCTTTACGAGCAGTACTTC
len: 15; v_gene: TRBV4-1; j_gene: TRBJ2-7; abundance: -; d_gene: TRBD1; CDR3aa: CASSRGDRGQDEQYF; CDR3nt: TGCGCCAGCAGCCGGGGAGACAGGGGGCAGGACGAGCAGTACTTC
len: 13; v_gene: TRBV2; j_gene: TRBJ1-2; abundance: -; d_gene: TRBD1; CDR3aa: CASRQGQNYGYTF; CDR3nt: TGTGCCAGCAGGCAGGGACAGAACTATGGCTACACCTTC
len: 15; v_gene: TRBV11-3; j_gene: TRBJ2-3; abundance: -; d_gene: -; CDR3aa: CASSPQGYPGDTQYF; CDR3nt: TGTGCCAGCAGCCCACAGGGTTACCCCGGAGATACGCAGTATTTT
len: 18; v_gene: TRBV9; j_gene: TRBJ2-3; abundance: -; d_gene: -; CDR3aa: CASSVAPLKRASTDTQYF; CDR3nt: TGTGCCAGCAGCGTAGCCCCCCTAAAGCGGGCGTCCACAGATACGCAGTATTTT
len: 14; v_gene: TRBV11-3; j_gene: TRBJ1-3; abundance: few; d_gene: -; CDR3aa: CASSLYSDGQGIYF; CDR3nt: TGTGCCAGCAGCTTATATTCCGATGGGCAGGGGATATATTTT
len: 15; v_gene: TRBV6-6; j_gene: TRBJ2-7; abundance: once; d_gene: TRBD1; CDR3aa: CASSPRQGAAYEQYF; CDR3nt: TGTGCCAGCAGTCCTAGACAGGGGGCAGCCTACGAGCAGTACTTC
len: 15; v_gene: TRBV5-5; j_gene: TRBJ1-2; abundance: -; d_gene: -; CDR3aa: CASSSGGLMDYGYTF; CDR3nt: TGTGCCAGCAGCTCCGGAGGGTTAATGGACTATGGCTACACCTTC
len: 16; v_gene: TRBV3-1/TRBV3-2; j_gene: TRBJ1-2; abundance: once; d_gene: -; CDR3aa: CASSQEGGQGGYGYTF; CDR3nt: TGTGCCAGCAGCCAAGAGGGCGGGCAGGGAGGTTATGGCTACACCTTC
len: 14; v_gene: TRBV3-1/TRBV3-2; j_gene: TRBJ2-7; abundance: -; d_gene: -; CDR3aa: CASSQDPRVHEQYF; CDR3nt: TGTGCCAGCAGCCAAGATCCGAGGGTACACGAGCAGTACTTC
len: 16; v_gene: TRBV6-4; j_gene: TRBJ2-6; abundance: medium-sized; d_gene: -; CDR3aa: CASSAGIGSGANVLTF; CDR3nt: TGTGCCAGCAGCGCAGGGATTGGATCTGGGGCCAACGTCCTGACTTTC
len: 17; v_gene: TRBV18; j_gene: TRBJ2-3; abundance: -; d_gene: TRBD2; CDR3aa: CASSPISSGTSTDTQYF; CDR3nt: TGTGCCAGCTCACCTATTTCTAGCGGGACGAGCACAGATACGCAGTATTTT
len: 19; v_gene: TRBV4-1; j_gene: TRBJ2-5; abundance: -; d_gene: TRBD2; CDR3aa: CASSQFAPGTSGDQETQYF; CDR3nt: TGCGCCAGCAGCCAGTTTGCTCCTGGCACTAGCGGGGACCAAGAGACCCAGTACTTC